Sequencing of this TCR beta chain was carried out in a study of T-cell reconstitution after alpha-beta-depleted transplantation in children. Study-level points and caveats: About two months after transplant, alpha-beta T cells reportedly came from several hundred expanded graft clones. In some patients, recipient T cells and intrathymic progenitors surviving conditioning explained high day-60 diversity. After one year, T-cell counts and TCRbeta diversity mostly came from new T cells.

This clonotype showed up many times. Its antigen is not known. Trimming shortened V by 0 bases and J by 4 bases, and 10 bases separated the two germline ends. This CDR3 region has 15 residues. From germline, CDR1 is SGHDN and CDR2 FVKESK. A library of TCRbeta sequences, prepared with unique molecular identifiers, was generated. TCRdb re-analysed the PCR reads in MiXCR, keeping a single row per CDR3 protein. Here the sample spans approximately 300,000 distinct CDR3 sequences, roughly a tenth being singletons. The starting material was PBMCs, obtained before TCRalphabeta/CD19-depleted stem cell transplant. This clonotype was sampled from a boy under three years old with acute myeloid leukemia, due to receive a stem cell transplant. The rearrangement links TRBV14 to TRBJ2-1; D not resolved. DNA of the CDR3: TGTGCCAGCAGCCAAGAATGGAGAATTTACAATGAGCAGTTCTTC. This encodes CASSQEWRIYNEQFF. The variable domain in full, completed from reference TRBV14 and TRBJ2-1, reads EAGVTQFPSHSVIEKGQTVTLRCDPISGHDNLYWYRRVMGKEIKFLLHFVKESKQDESGMPNNRFLAERTGGTYSTLKVQPAELEDSGVYFCASSQEWRIYNEQFFGPGTRLTVL.